These T cell receptor beta chains were read from a single sample in a study of T cells after somatic rescue of genetic block. Clones were read by immunoSEQ multiplex PCR, and TCRdb kept only the in-frame ones, dropping some. This repertoire shows approximately 78,000 clones, under 95% found once; its top ten account for 2.8%. Sequencing was done on a sample of peripheral blood mononuclear cells (PBMCs). Receptor source: a man aged 25-45 years. Each CDR3 is given with its conserved first and last residue. A D gene is named only where the DNA matches it firmly. The listing skips clone size in some rows; elsewhere it reads once, few, many or a size class.

clone_size | d_call | j_call | v_call | cdr3_nt | cdr3_aa
NA | NA | TRBJ1-1 | TRBV7-9 | TGTGCCAGCAGCTTAGGCAGGGGTGAAGCTTTCTTT | CASSLGRGEAFF
NA | TRBD2 | TRBJ2-5 | TRBV7-6 | TGTGCCAGCAGCGTAACCGGGACTAGGGAGACCCAGTACTTC | CASSVTGTRETQYF
NA | NA | TRBJ2-7 | TRBV9 | TGTGCCAGCAGCTCTCCTCGTAGCGGCAGCGCCTCCTACGAGCAGTACTTC | CASSSPRSGSASYEQYF
NA | NA | TRBJ2-7 | TRBV7-9 | TGTGCCAGCGAATGGGGCAGGGCCAGCGAGCAGTACTTC | CASEWGRASEQYF
NA | NA | TRBJ1-2 | TRBV7-9 | TGTGCCAGCAGCATAGGGTCTGCTAACTATGGCTACACCTTC | CASSIGSANYGYTF
NA | TRBD1 | TRBJ2-1 | TRBV19 | TGTGCCAGTTCCGGGACAGGCGCTTTGTTCTTGGGTCGATCCCAGCTCTTC | CASSGTGALFLGRSQLF
NA | NA | TRBJ2-3 | TRBV7-3 | TGTGCCAGCAGCTCGACTTCTAGGAGAACAGATACGCAGTATTTT | CASSSTSRRTDTQYF
NA | NA | TRBJ2-5 | TRBV5-4 | TGTGCCAGCAGCTTGGAAGGGCTTTATAGCCTTCCCCAAGAGACCCAGTACTTC | CASSLEGLYSLPQETQYF
NA | NA | TRBJ2-2 | TRBV15 | TGTGCCACCAGCACCACAAGGCCTAGCCGAAACACCGGGGAGCTGTTTTTT | CATSTTRPSRNTGELFF
NA | NA | TRBJ2-6 | TRBV5-1 | TGCGCCAGCAGCCCAATGACCTCATCTGGGGCCAACGTCCTGACTTTC | CASSPMTSSGANVLTF
few | NA | TRBJ2-2 | TRBV25-1 | TGTGCCAGCAGTCCCTCGCTGGGAACAGGGCCCGGGGAGCTGTTTTTT | CASSPSLGTGPGELFF
NA | TRBD2 | TRBJ2-3 | TRBV7-9 | TGTGCCAGCAGCTTCATCGTACGGGGGGGTCTAAGCACAGATACGCAGTATTTT | CASSFIVRGGLSTDTQYF
NA | TRBD1 | TRBJ2-7 | TRBV15 | TGTGCCACCAGCAGAGGGGGGACAGGGGGTTTCGACGAGCAGTACTTC | CATSRGGTGGFDEQYF
NA | NA | TRBJ1-6 | TRBV14 | TGTGCCAGCAGCCAGCAGGGGTTGAATAATTCACCCCTCCACTTT | CASSQQGLNNSPLHF
NA | TRBD1 | TRBJ1-1 | TRBV19 | TGTGCCACCTGGGACAGGTTGAACACTGAAGCTTTCTTT | CATWDRLNTEAFF
NA | NA | TRBJ1-4 | TRBV6-5 | TGTGCCAGCAGACCGGGGATCTGGGGTGAAAAACTGTTTTTT | CASRPGIWGEKLFF
once | NA | TRBJ2-4 | TRBV23-1 | TGCGCCAGTCTAGCGCAGGCCAAAAACATTCAGTACTTC | CASLAQAKNIQYF
once | NA | TRBJ2-7 | TRBV5-5 | TGTGCCAGCAGCTTTAGCATGGTTGGGTACGAGCAGTACTTC | CASSFSMVGYEQYF
NA | NA | TRBJ2-1 | TRBV7-6 | TGTGCCAGCCGGGGGATTGGTCATGAGCAGTTCTTC | CASRGIGHEQFF
once | TRBD1 | TRBJ1-2 | TRBV2 | TGTGCCAGCAGTGAAGGGACAGGGGCTCACTATGGCTACACCTTC | CASSEGTGAHYGYTF
NA | TRBD2 | TRBJ2-1 | TRBV18 | TGTGCCAGCTCACCGACTAGCGTTGGTGAGAATGAGCAGTTCTTC | CASSPTSVGENEQFF
NA | TRBD2 | TRBJ2-1 | TRBV6-6 | TGTGCCAGCAGTTACGGGCGGGGGGGCCTGGATGAGCAGTTCTTC | CASSYGRGGLDEQFF
NA | NA | TRBJ2-7 | TRBV11-2 | TGTGCCAGCAGTCGGGGCTCGGCAGGGGCCTACGAGCAGTACTTC | CASSRGSAGAYEQYF
few | NA | TRBJ1-6 | TRBV6-1 | TGTGCCAGCACGGCCTCGGGCCCCGCGTTAACCCTCCACTTT | CASTASGPALTLHF
NA | NA | TRBJ1-3 | TRBV9 | TGTGCCAGCAGCTCCGCAGGGAGGGCTGGAAACACCATATATTTT | CASSSAGRAGNTIYF
NA | NA | TRBJ2-6 | TRBV5-1 | TGCGCCAGCAGCTCGGGGGACAGCTTCTCTGGGGCCAACGTCCTGACTTTC | CASSSGDSFSGANVLTF
NA | NA | TRBJ2-5 | TRBV25-1 | TGTGCCAGCAGTGGGGGACAATACGAAGTGGAGACCCAGTACTTC | CASSGGQYEVETQYF
NA | NA | TRBJ2-1 | TRBV11-2 | TGTGCCAGCAGTGCAATGGTAGCGGACTACAATGAGCAGTTCTTC | CASSAMVADYNEQFF
NA | NA | TRBJ1-4 | TRBV28 | TGTGCCAGCACCTCCGCAGGGGCCCTAAGGGGAGATGAAAAACTGTTTTTT | CASTSAGALRGDEKLFF
NA | TRBD1 | TRBJ1-5 | TRBV4-1 | TGCGCCAGCAGACAGGGGAGCAATCAGCCCCAGCATTTT | CASRQGSNQPQHF
NA | NA | TRBJ2-1 | TRBV6-5 | TGTGCCAGCAGTTTCGACAGTCTCCAACGCGATGAGCAGTTCTTC | CASSFDSLQRDEQFF
NA | NA | TRBJ1-6 | TRBV19 | TGTGCCAGTAGTGTCCCGGGACAACGGTACTCACCCCTCCACTTT | CASSVPGQRYSPLHF
NA | NA | TRBJ2-3 | TRBV7-9 | TGTGCCAGCAGCTCACCCGAGGCCCCAGATACGCAGTATTTT | CASSSPEAPDTQYF
NA | NA | TRBJ2-7 | TRBV5-6 | TGTGCCAGCAGCCCCACGGGGACCTACGAGCAGTACTTC | CASSPTGTYEQYF
NA | TRBD1 | TRBJ1-1 | TRBV2 | TGTGCCAGCAGATTAAACAGGGGGCGAGCTTTCTTT | CASRLNRGRAFF
NA | TRBD1 | TRBJ1-2 | TRBV4-2 | TGTGCCAGCAGAGGGACAGGAACTAACTATGGCTACACCTTC | CASRGTGTNYGYTF
NA | NA | TRBJ2-3 | TRBV14 | TGTGCCAGCAGCCAAGGGGACCGTTCCACAGATACGCAGTATTTT | CASSQGDRSTDTQYF
NA | NA | TRBJ1-4 | TRBV7-9 | TGTGCCAGCAGCTTAACTTTCGAAAAACTGTTTTTT | CASSLTFEKLFF
once | TRBD1 | TRBJ2-5 | TRBV18 | TGTGCCAGCTCACCGACAGGGGGCGGAGAGACCCAGTACTTC | CASSPTGGGETQYF
NA | NA | TRBJ2-3 | TRBV27 | TGTGCCAGCAGTTTATTTGAATCTCGCACAGATACGCAGTATTTT | CASSLFESRTDTQYF
NA | NA | TRBJ1-4 | TRBV2 | TGTGCCAGCAGTCCCCCCGGATGGAAAGATGAAAAACTGTTTTTT | CASSPPGWKDEKLFF
NA | TRBD1 | TRBJ2-5 | TRBV13 | TGTGCCAGCAGCCTCCGACAGGGGAGGTGGCCTCAAGAGACCCAGTACTTC | CASSLRQGRWPQETQYF
NA | NA | TRBJ1-6 | TRBV19 | TGTGCCAGTAGTCGGGCTAACTCACCCCTCCACTTT | CASSRANSPLHF
once | NA | TRBJ2-7 | TRBV6-5 | TGTGCCAGCAGTTACTCCACTGCTCGGTCTGGGGAGCAGTACTTC | CASSYSTARSGEQYF
NA | NA | TRBJ1-1 | TRBV6-1 | TGTGCCAGCAGTGAGGGGGGCGCGCGGACTGAAGCTTTCTTT | CASSEGGARTEAFF
NA | NA | TRBJ2-2 | TRBV6-1 | TGTGCCAGCAGTGGTAGGGCGGCCGGGGAGCTGTTTTTT | CASSGRAAGELFF
NA | TRBD2 | TRBJ2-3 | TRBV7-9 | TGTGCCAGCAGCTTATCACTAGCGGGGCCAGATACGCAGTATTTT | CASSLSLAGPDTQYF
NA | NA | TRBJ1-1 | TRBV5-6 | TGTGCCAGCAGCCCCCAGCCGACCAGCATGAACACTGAAGCTTTCTTT | CASSPQPTSMNTEAFF
NA | TRBD2 | TRBJ2-7 | TRBV28 | TGTGCCAGCAGTTTCATTGTGGGAGGGCCGGTCGAGCAGTACTTC | CASSFIVGGPVEQYF
NA | TRBD2 | TRBJ2-3 | TRBV27 | TGTGCCAGCAGTTTATCGGCGGGAGGGGACACAGATACGCAGTATTTT | CASSLSAGGDTDTQYF
NA | NA | TRBJ2-1 | TRBV5-1 | TGCGCCAGCAGACCTGCGTGGCTAGTAGACAACAACGAGCAGTTCTTC | CASRPAWLVDNNEQFF
NA | NA | TRBJ1-4 | TRBV2 | TGTGCCAGCAGTGAATTGGATGAAAAACTGTTTTTT | CASSELDEKLFF
NA | TRBD1 | TRBJ1-5 | TRBV18 | TGTGCCAGCTCACCGGGACAGGGCTCTCTGAGCAATCAGCCCCAGCATTTT | CASSPGQGSLSNQPQHF